This record looks at one T cell receptor (beta chain) sequence and its context. Naive CD8 cells lacked CD45RO, underwent positive selection for CCR7 and left out terminally differentiated effector memory CD45RA+ cells. Adult Caucasians living in Nashville, Tennessee made up all of the donors. Here immunoSEQ multiplex PCR was the method, and the copy in TCRdb shows in-frame clones only, minus some. The sample has just over 2,000,000 clones; about 95% are singletons. This entry is derived from a study of shared clonotypes between healthy human individuals. V lost 0 bases, J lost 4 bases, and 10 bases lay in between. This CDR3 is 13 amino acids long. CDR1 is GTSNPN, CDR2 SVGIG, per germline (reference sequence).

This TCR came from a young man in good health. The sequenced sample consisted of naive CD8+ T cells sorted from blood. The rearrangement links TRBV30 to TRBJ2-7; no clear D gene. Here the CDR3 DNA reads TGTGCCTGGAGTGTACTGGACCTTTACGAGCAGTACTTC. Its protein product is CAWSVLDLYEQYF.